These 17 T cell receptor beta chains originate from one sample sequenced in a study of identifying expanded T cells in peripheral blood. The table came from immunoSEQ multiplex PCR; TCRdb's copy has only in-frame clones and leaves some out. The sample yields about 58,000 clones, about 80% seen once. The sequenced sample was blood. These receptors were taken from a person between 18 and 75 years old in good health.

This clone was picked up one time. This sequence joins TRBV27 and TRBJ2-3; D tentatively fits TRBD1 or TRBD2 (5 bases each). V was trimmed by 2 bases and J by 2 bases, leaving 11 bases between them. Germline V lookup: CDR1 MNHEY, CDR2 SMNVEV (reference sequence). The CDR3 length is 15 residues. CDR3 amino acids: CASSLRHGTTDTQYF. The CDR3 region has the DNA TGTGCCAGCAGTTTACGGCACGGGACCACAGATACGCAGTATTTT.

The V call is TRBV18, the J call TRBJ1-1; 11 nucleotides match TRBD1. This CDR3 contains 14 residues. Germline V lookup: CDR1 KGHSH, CDR2 LQKENI. V was clipped by 6 bases and J by 4 bases; unmatched bases: 4. The CDR3 protein is CASSPGTGGTEAFF. The CDR3 DNA sequence: TGTGCCAGCTCTCCCGGGACAGGGGGCACTGAAGCTTTCTTT.

V usage is TRBV7-2 and J usage is TRBJ2-3, with TRBD2 matching over 8 bases. The length of the CDR3 is 14 residues. Germline V gene sequence: CDR1 SGHTA, CDR2 FQGNSA. The J segment lost 6 bases and the V segment lost 7 bases, leaving 9 bases of the junction unmatched. CDR3 in DNA: TGTGCCAGCACCCCCCCGGGAGGGAGGGATACGCAGTATTTT. Its protein product is CASTPPGGRDTQYF.

The J gene is TRBJ1-2, the V gene TRBV30, with D perhaps TRBD1 (5 bases). V lost 2 bases, J lost 4 bases, and 14 bases lay in between. This CDR3 contains 14 residues. The germline V gene encodes CDR1 GTSNPN and CDR2 SVGIG (reference sequence). CDR3 sequence: CAWSTGEGLYGYTF. Written as DNA, the CDR3 is TGTGCCTGGAGTACAGGAGAAGGCCTCTATGGCTACACCTTC.

The chain has TRBV11-2 and TRBJ2-1; unclear D gene. Trimming cost V 0 bases and J 5 bases, with 8 bases left between them. The CDR3 is 14 residues long. From germline, CDR1 is SGHAT and CDR2 FQNNGV. The CDR3 here is CASSLDRTDNEQFF. In DNA form, the CDR3 reads TGTGCCAGCAGCTTAGATCGTACAGACAATGAGCAGTTCTTC.

This clone has just one count. V is TRBV5-4 and J is TRBJ1-1; D ambiguous. CDR3 length: 12 residues. Trimming removed 10 bases at V and 5 bases at J, with 15 bases between. The germline CDR1 and CDR2 sequences are SGHNT and YYREEE (reference sequence). In DNA form, the CDR3 reads TGTGCCCCCAACGGGTTTCCGACTGAAGCTTTCTTT. The encoded protein is CAPNGFPTEAFF.

The V call is TRBV29-1, the J call TRBJ2-7, with D possibly being TRBD1 (6 bases). V lost 6 bases, J lost 1 base, and 13 bases lay in between. There are 13 residues in the CDR3. CDR1 is SQVTM and CDR2 is ANQGSEA in the germline V gene. CDR3 nucleotides: TGCAGCGTGAGGCCGGGACAATCCTACGAGCAGTACTTC. Translated: CSVRPGQSYEQYF.

V usage is TRBV9 and J usage is TRBJ1-2; no firm D call. The CDR3 runs to 12 residues. The V end was cut by 5 bases, the J end by 4 bases, with 9 bases between. Germline V gene data show CDR1 as SGDLS and CDR2 as YYNGEE. The CDR3 reads CASSAPRYGYTF. The CDR3 DNA reads as TGTGCCAGCAGTGCGCCCCGCTATGGCTACACCTTC.

CDR3 residues: CASSQGTGEGYGYTF. For the CDR3, the DNA is TGCGCCAGCAGCCAAGGGACAGGGGAAGGCTATGGCTACACCTTC. The J gene is TRBJ1-2, the V gene TRBV4-3, with TRBD1 identical over 9 bases. The trim removed 1 base at V and 4 bases at J, leaving 4 bases unmatched. Looked up from germline, CDR1 is LGHNA and CDR2 is YSLEER. The CDR3 has 15 residues.

V gene TRBV5-1 combines with J gene TRBJ2-1, with D possibly matching TRBD1 (6 bases). V was cut by 0 bases and J by 2 bases, with 12 bases left in between. The germline V gene encodes CDR1 SGHRS and CDR2 YFSETQ. This CDR3 is built from 16 residues. The CDR3 nucleotides read TGCGCCAGCAGCTTGGGTTTACAGGGTCCCTACAATGAGCAGTTCTTC. It translates to CASSLGLQGPYNEQFF.

The V call is TRBV30, the J call TRBJ1-2, with D uncertain. V was clipped by 1 base and J by 5 bases, with 8 bases between them. Germline V gene sequence: CDR1 GTSNPN, CDR2 SVGIG (reference sequence). This CDR3 is 12 amino acids long. The CDR3 protein is CAWSARPYGYTF. As DNA, the CDR3 is TGTGCCTGGAGTGCAAGACCTTATGGCTACACCTTC.

The chain joins TRBV7-7 to TRBJ2-5; tentatively, D is TRBD1 (6 bases). The CDR3 extends over 15 amino acids. Germline V CDR1 and CDR2: SSHAT, FNYEAQ (reference sequence). Deletions cut 3 bases from V and 5 bases from J, with 16 bases between. CDR3 sequence reads: CASSFSPTGMETQYF. The CDR3 DNA sequence: TGTGCCAGCAGCTTCAGCCCCACAGGGATGGAGACCCAGTACTTC.

V and J are TRBV5-8 and TRBJ2-5, with 8 bases aligning to TRBD1. This CDR3 contains 14 residues. Trimming cost V 1 base and J 7 bases; bases outside gene matches: 6. The V gene's germline CDR1 is SGHTS and CDR2 YDEGEE. CDR3 sequence: CASSLFGQGATQYF. DNA of the CDR3: TGTGCCAGCAGCTTGTTCGGACAGGGCGCGACCCAGTACTTC.

The chain joins TRBV29-1 to TRBJ1-3; tentatively, D is TRBD1 (6 bases). From germline, CDR1 is SQVTM and CDR2 ANQGSEA. This CDR3 is 15 amino acids long. Deletions cut 2 bases from V and 4 bases from J, with 15 bases between. The CDR3 here is CSVEPLQGIGNTIYF. The CDR3 nucleotides are TGCAGCGTTGAACCGCTACAGGGTATAGGAAACACCATATATTTT.

The genes are TRBV2 and TRBJ2-7; D is perhaps TRBD1 (6 bases). The V gene lost 6 bases and the J gene lost 5 bases, with 17 bases spanning the gap. Germline V lookup: CDR1 SNHLY, CDR2 FYNNEI. The CDR3 spans 14 residues. Here the CDR3 reads CASSKDRSLNEQYF. In nucleotides, the CDR3 is TGTGCCAGCAGCAAAGACAGGTCCCTAAACGAGCAGTACTTC. The whole variable domain, remainder taken from reference TRBV2 and TRBJ2-7, is EPEVTQTPSHQVTQMGQEVILRCVPISNHLYFYWYRQILGQKVEFLVSFYNNEISEKSEIFDDQFSVERPDGSNFTLKIRSTKLEDSAMYFCASSKDRSLNEQYFGPGTRLTVT.

The rearrangement uses TRBV6-6 and TRBJ2-1, with 12 bases fitting TRBD1. The trim removed 9 bases at V and 8 bases at J, leaving 8 bases unmatched. CDR3 size: 14 residues. Germline values: CDR1 MNHNY, CDR2 SVGAGI (reference sequence). The CDR3 DNA reads as TGTGCCAGTATTCCGGGACAGGGGGCCTATGAGCAGTTCTTC. This gives the protein CASIPGQGAYEQFF.

The rearrangement joins TRBV13 to TRBJ2-1; 11 bases are shared with TRBD2. There are 15 residues in the CDR3. Looked up from germline, CDR1 is PRHDT and CDR2 is FYEKMQ (reference sequence). The V segment lost 5 bases and the J segment 7 bases; nucleotides outside the gene matches: 7. The CDR3 DNA reads as TGTGCCAGCAGCCTAACTAGCGGGAGAAGTAATGAGCAGTTCTTC. Encoded protein: CASSLTSGRSNEQFF.